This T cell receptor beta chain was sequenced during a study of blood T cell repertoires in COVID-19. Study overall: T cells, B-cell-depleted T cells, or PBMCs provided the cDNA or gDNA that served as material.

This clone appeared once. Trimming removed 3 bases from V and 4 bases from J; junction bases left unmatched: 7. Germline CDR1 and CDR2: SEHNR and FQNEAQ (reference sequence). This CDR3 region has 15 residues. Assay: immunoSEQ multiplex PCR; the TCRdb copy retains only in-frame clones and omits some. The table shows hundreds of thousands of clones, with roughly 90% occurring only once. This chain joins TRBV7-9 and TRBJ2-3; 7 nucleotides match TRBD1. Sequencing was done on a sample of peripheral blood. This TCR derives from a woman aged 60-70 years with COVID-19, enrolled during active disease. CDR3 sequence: CASSLSGQGADTQYF. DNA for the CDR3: TGTGCCAGCAGCTTGAGTGGCCAGGGGGCAGATACGCAGTATTTT.